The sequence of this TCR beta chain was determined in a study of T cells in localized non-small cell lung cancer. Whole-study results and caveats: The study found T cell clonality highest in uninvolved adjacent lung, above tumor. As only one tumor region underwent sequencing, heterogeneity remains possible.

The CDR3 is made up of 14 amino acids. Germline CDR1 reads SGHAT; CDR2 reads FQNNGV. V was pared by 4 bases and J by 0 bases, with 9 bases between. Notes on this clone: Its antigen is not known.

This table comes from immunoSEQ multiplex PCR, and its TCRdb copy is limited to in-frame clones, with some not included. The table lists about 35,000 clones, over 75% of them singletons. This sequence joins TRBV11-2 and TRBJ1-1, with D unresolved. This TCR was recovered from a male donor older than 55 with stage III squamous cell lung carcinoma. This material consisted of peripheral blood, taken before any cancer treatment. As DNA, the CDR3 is TGTGCCAGCAGCTCGACTGCAATGAACACTGAAGCTTTCTTT. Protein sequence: CASSSTAMNTEAFF.